This T cell receptor beta chain was sequenced during a study of T cell changes during pregnancy in multiple sclerosis. The junction had 7 bases not matched to a gene; V was cut back by 2 bases and J by 6 bases. This CDR3 region has 15 residues. Germline V gives CDR1 LGHNA, CDR2 YNFKEQ. With regard to this clone: It may be a read error: a sequence one base away is much more abundant.

Here immunoSEQ multiplex PCR was the method, and the copy in TCRdb shows in-frame clones only, minus some. The sample lists around 64,000 clones; over 90% were seen once. The V gene is TRBV4-2, the J gene TRBJ1-5; 7 nucleotides line up with TRBD1. The receptor was derived from a female donor with multiple sclerosis, enrolled in a pregnancy study. The sample consisted of CD4+ T cells from peripheral blood mononuclear cells, taken after pregnancy. The CDR3 loop is CASSQMTGSAQPQHF. CDR3 bases: TGTGCCAGCAGCCAAATGACAGGGTCGGCTCAGCCCCAGCATTTT.